The 21 T cell receptor beta chains below come from one sample, sequenced in a study of graft-versus-host responses after intestinal transplantation. The assay was immunoSEQ multiplex PCR, and TCRdb's table has in-frame clones only and misses some. Of more than 40,000 clones in the sample, about 95% were seen once. The antigens for these receptors are not known. The sequencing here drew on unstimulated CD8+ T cells sorted from spleen or lymph node cells, taken before transplant. Receptor source: a human donor who was the organ donor for an intestinal transplant.

This clone showed up just once. V is TRBV19 and J is TRBJ2-1; TRBD2 is a possible D gene (5 bases). In germline, CDR1 is LNHDA, CDR2 SQIVND (reference sequence). Trimming cost V 2 bases and J 2 bases, with 13 bases left between them. There are 16 residues in the CDR3. The DNA for the CDR3 is TGTGCCAGTAGTATAAAAAGGCTAGCTACCTACAATGAGCAGTTCTTC. This encodes CASSIKRLATYNEQFF.

J is TRBJ2-5 and V is TRBV2, with 7 nucleotides matching TRBD2. Germline CDR1 reads SNHLY; CDR2 reads FYNNEI. The CDR3 is 15 amino acids. The V and J ends lost 8 bases and 2 bases, in that order; junction bases with no gene match: 11. CDR3 bases: TGTGCCAGCGCGAAACTCGGGGGGTATCAAGAGACCCAGTACTTC. This translates into CASAKLGGYQETQYF. The complete variable domain, with remaining parts taken from reference TRBV2 and TRBJ2-5, reads EPEVTQTPSHQVTQMGQEVILRCVPISNHLYFYWYRQILGQKVEFLVSFYNNEISEKSEIFDDQFSVERPDGSNFTLKIRSTKLEDSAMYFCASAKLGGYQETQYFGPGTRLLVL.

This chain uses TRBV19 with TRBJ2-7, with TRBD1 identical over 7 bases. The germline V gene encodes CDR1 LNHDA and CDR2 SQIVND (reference sequence). After removal of 2 bases from V and 5 bases from J, the junction contained 6 bases not matched to a gene. CDR3 length equals 14 residues. CDR3: CASSIRQGVHEQYF. The CDR3 bases are TGTGCCAGTAGTATAAGACAGGGAGTCCACGAGCAGTACTTC.

The V and J genes are TRBV7-9 and TRBJ2-5, with TRBD2 identical over 8 bases. Germline-derived CDR1 and CDR2 are SEHNR and FQNEAQ (reference sequence). The length of the CDR3 is 14 residues. The J segment lost 1 base and the V segment lost 5 bases, leaving 3 bases of the junction unmatched. CDR3 nucleotide sequence: TGTGCCAGCAGCCCTACTAGCGGCCAAGAGACCCAGTACTTC. Its translation is CASSPTSGQETQYF. The whole variable domain, remainder taken from reference TRBV7-9 and TRBJ2-5, is DTGVSQNPRHKITKRGQNVTFRCDPISEHNRLYWYRQTLGQGPEFLTYFQNEAQLEKSRLLSDRFSAERPKGSFSTLEIQRTEQGDSAMYLCASSPTSGQETQYFGPGTRLLVL.

The chain joins TRBV28 to TRBJ1-1, with unresolved D. CDR3 length: 13 residues. With 5 bases removed from V and 1 base from J, the gap between germline ends came to 8 bases. Per the germline V gene, CDR1 is MDHEN and CDR2 is SYDVKM. The CDR3 loop is CASSPPGNTEAFF. DNA for the CDR3: TGTGCCAGCAGTCCTCCGGGGAACACTGAAGCTTTCTTT.

This chain connects TRBV9 to TRBJ1-1; D is possibly TRBD1 (5 bases). Trimming cost V 4 bases and J 7 bases, with 8 bases left between them. The germline V gene encodes CDR1 SGDLS and CDR2 YYNGEE. CDR3 length: 11 amino acids. The CDR3 DNA reads as TGTGCCAGCAGCCCCCAGGGTGAAGCTTTCTTT. Translated: CASSPQGEAFF.

The rearrangement joins TRBV7-2 to TRBJ2-1; 9 bases match TRBD2. CDR1 and CDR2 (germline): SGHTA, FQGNSA. Germline trimming cut 1 base from V and 8 bases from J; bases unmatched to any gene: 9. The length of the CDR3 is 16 residues. Here the CDR3 reads CASSLVPSGVVYEQFF. CDR3 nucleotides: TGTGCCAGCAGCTTAGTACCTAGCGGGGTTGTGTATGAGCAGTTCTTC.

The genes are TRBV5-6 and TRBJ1-3; unclear D gene. The CDR3 has 15 amino acids. Germline assignment: CDR1 SGHDT and CDR2 YYEEEE. V lost 0 bases, J lost 0 bases, and 7 bases lay in between. The chain's CDR3 is CASSLGLGSGNTIYF. The CDR3, as DNA: TGTGCCAGCAGCTTGGGGTTGGGCTCTGGAAACACCATATATTTT. Full variable domain (remainder filled in from reference TRBV5-6 and TRBJ1-3): DAGVTQSPTHLIKTRGQQVTLRCSPKSGHDTVSWYQQALGQGPQFIFQYYEEEERQRGNFPDRFSGHQFPNYSSELNVNALLLGDSALYLCASSLGLGSGNTIYFGEGSWLTVV.

The chain combines TRBV28 with TRBJ2-5; possibly TRBD1 for D (6 bases). Judging by the DNA end, TRBJ2-7 fits better; the J call may be wrong. The CDR3 loop spans 14 amino acids. From germline, CDR1 is MDHEN and CDR2 SYDVKM. Written as DNA, the CDR3 is TGTGCCAGCAGACACCGGGACACCACCTACGAGCAGTACTTC. Amino acid sequence: CASRHRDTTYEQYF.

This clone appeared once. The V call is TRBV14, the J call TRBJ1-1; D call uncertain. The CDR3 is 15 residues long. The V gene lost 0 bases and the J gene lost 2 bases, with 10 bases spanning the gap. Per germline, CDR1 SGHDN and CDR2 FVKESK. CDR3 region: CASSQDVYLNTEAFF. DNA for the CDR3: TGTGCCAGCAGCCAAGATGTCTACTTAAACACTGAAGCTTTCTTT.

The chain links TRBV10-3 to TRBJ1-1; D unresolved. CDR1 is ENHRY and CDR2 is SYGVKD in the germline V gene. The CDR3 extends over 11 amino acids. V lost 4 bases and J 8 bases, leaving 8 bases between the germline ends. The CDR3 region has the DNA TGTGCCATCAGTGGTCAAACCGAAGCTTTCTTT. It encodes CAISGQTEAFF.

The rearrangement joins TRBV18 to TRBJ1-1, with a tentative D call TRBD1 (6 bases). The CDR3 is 14 amino acids. V was pared by 0 bases and J by 1 base, with 6 bases between. CDR1 is KGHSH and CDR2 is LQKENI in the germline V gene. This CDR3 reads CASSPPGQNTEAFF. The CDR3 DNA sequence: TGTGCCAGCTCACCACCGGGACAGAACACTGAAGCTTTCTTT.

CDR3 nucleotide sequence: TGTGCCACCAGCACTCGGGGGCTTAATGAAAAACTGTTTTTT. This encodes CATSTRGLNEKLFF. V and J are TRBV15 and TRBJ1-4; TRBD1 might be the D (6 bases). The CDR3 extends over 14 amino acids. V lost 4 bases and J lost 4, with 10 bases in between. Germline lookup yields CDR1 LNHNV and CDR2 YYDKDF (reference sequence).

This chain links TRBV4-2 with TRBJ1-6; 9 positions match TRBD1. Trimming removed 1 base from V and 8 bases from J; junction bases left unmatched: 3. The germline CDR1 and CDR2 sequences are LGHNA and YNFKEQ. The CDR3 is 15 amino acids. This CDR3 reads CASSQVQGADSPLHF. The CDR3 DNA reads as TGTGCCAGCAGCCAAGTACAGGGGGCAGATTCACCCCTCCACTTT.

The chain joins TRBV10-2 to TRBJ1-4; D gene ambiguous. CDR3 length equals 12 residues. Deletions cut 4 bases from V and 7 bases from J, with 7 bases between. From germline, CDR1 is WSHSY and CDR2 SAAADI. The chain's CDR3 is CASSGTGEKLFF. The CDR3 DNA reads TGCGCCAGCAGTGGGACCGGTGAAAAACTGTTTTTT.

CDR3 sequence reads: CASSSNRDLNYGYTF. In nucleotides, the CDR3 is TGTGCCAGCAGCTCCAACAGGGATCTGAACTATGGCTACACCTTC. The chain employs TRBV13 and TRBJ1-2; tentatively, D is TRBD1 (6 bases). Trimming pared 4 bases from V and 2 bases from J, leaving 14 bases between. CDR3 length: 15 residues. Germline-derived CDR1 and CDR2 are PRHDT and FYEKMQ (reference sequence).

The J gene is TRBJ2-3, the V gene TRBV4-3; D may be TRBD2 (6 bases). The V gene's germline CDR1 is LGHNA and CDR2 YSLEER. The CDR3 runs 15 residues. V shed 0 bases and J shed 0 bases, with 7 bases lying between them. The CDR3 sequence: CASSQEEGSTDTQYF. CDR3 in DNA: TGCGCCAGCAGCCAAGAGGAGGGCAGCACAGATACGCAGTATTTT.

The genes are TRBV7-9 and TRBJ2-5; 11 positions match TRBD2. The CDR3 extends over 16 amino acids. Germline V CDR1 and CDR2: SEHNR, FQNEAQ (reference sequence). J lost 5 bases, V lost 5 bases, and 10 bases had no gene match. CDR3 nucleotide sequence: TGTGCCAGCAGCGGGGTTAGCGGGGGGGCCGCGGAGACCCAGTACTTC. It yields the protein CASSGVSGGAAETQYF.

The chain joins TRBV4-1 to TRBJ2-7, with 11 bases matching TRBD1. J gave up 7 bases and V 2 bases, and 7 bases lay outside the gene matches. Germline lookup yields CDR1 MGHRA and CDR2 YSYEKL. This CDR3 has 15 residues. DNA of the CDR3: TGCGCCAGCAGCCAATCTGGGACAGGGGGTCTTGAGCAGTACTTC. Translating it yields CASSQSGTGGLEQYF.

The J gene is TRBJ1-1, the V gene TRBV27, with D unresolved. V lost 5 bases, J lost 1 base, and 11 bases lay in between. The germline gives CDR1 MNHEY, CDR2 SMNVEV (reference sequence). The CDR3 covers 14 residues. CDR3 loop: CASSGIGWNTEAFF. CDR3 in DNA: TGTGCCAGCAGTGGAATAGGGTGGAACACTGAAGCTTTCTTT.

The V and J genes are TRBV7-2 and TRBJ1-1; D gene ambiguous. V gave up 5 bases and J gave up 8 bases, with 9 bases separating them. The germline CDR1 and CDR2 sequences are SGHTA and FQGNSA. The CDR3 runs 11 residues. The CDR3 DNA reads as TGTGCCAGCAGCGAAGGGAGAGAAGCTTTCTTT. Translating gives CASSEGREAFF.